What follows are 31 T cell receptor beta chains derived from one specimen sequenced in a study of blood T cell repertoires in COVID-19. Here immunoSEQ multiplex PCR was the method, and the copy in TCRdb shows in-frame clones only, minus some. The data show 130,000 or so clones, around 90% seen once. The sequencing input was peripheral blood. The receptors were gathered from a man in his sixties with active or convalescent COVID-19.

Only one count was recorded for this clone. V is TRBV15 and J is TRBJ2-5, with 12 bases lining up with TRBD2. The V gene end was trimmed by 1 base and the J gene end by 4 bases; junction bases not matched to a gene: 7. The CDR3 is 17 amino acids. Germline CDR1 and CDR2: LNHNV and YYDKDF (reference sequence). The CDR3 reads CATSRGGLAGGRETQYF. CDR3 in DNA: TGTGCCACCAGCAGAGGGGGGCTAGCGGGAGGGCGAGAGACCCAGTACTTC. Combining the CDR3 with reference TRBV15 and TRBJ2-5 gives the whole variable domain DAMVIQNPRYQVTQFGKPVTLSCSQTLNHNVMYWYQQKSSQAPKLLFHYYDKDFNNEADTPDNFQSRRPNTSFCFLDIRSPGLGDTAMYLCATSRGGLAGGRETQYFGPGTRLLVL.

This chain uses TRBV24-1 with TRBJ2-2; D gene uncertain. CDR3 length equals 13 residues. Germline CDR1 KGHDR, CDR2 SFDVKD. The V end was cut by 4 bases, the J end by 9 bases, with 11 bases between. CDR3 residues: CATSDKSKRELFF. In nucleotides, the CDR3 is TGTGCCACCAGTGACAAGTCCAAGCGGGAGCTGTTTTTT.

This clone showed up just once. The CDR3 coding sequence is TGTGCCAGCAGCCGCGGGGGGGAGCTGTTTTTT. Its protein is CASSRGGELFF. V and J are TRBV5-8 and TRBJ2-2; D might be TRBD2 (5 bases). V was shortened by 4 bases and J by 8 bases, with 6 bases between the two germline ends. Germline loops: CDR1 SGHTS, CDR2 YDEGEE. This CDR3 is built from 11 residues.

The genes are TRBV7-9 and TRBJ2-7; 10 bases line up with TRBD1. This CDR3 comprises 16 residues. Germline V gene lookup returns CDR1 SEHNR and CDR2 FQNEAQ (reference sequence). V trimming: 5 bases; J trimming: 0 bases; junction bases outside the gene matches: 7. CDR3 coding DNA: TGTGCCAGCAGCCCTACGGACAGGGGGATCTCCTACGAGCAGTACTTC. Its protein product is CASSPTDRGISYEQYF. The variable domain in full, completed from reference TRBV7-9 and TRBJ2-7, reads DTGVSQNPRHKITKRGQNVTFRCDPISEHNRLYWYRQTLGQGPEFLTYFQNEAQLEKSRLLSDRFSAERPKGSFSTLEIQRTEQGDSAMYLCASSPTDRGISYEQYFGPGTRLTVT.

A few counts support this clone. CDR3: CASSQNPTGGSGNTIYF. The CDR3 nucleotides read TGCGCCAGCAGCCAAAACCCAACAGGGGGCTCTGGAAACACCATATATTTT. The chain has TRBV4-1 and TRBJ1-3; 8 nucleotides line up with TRBD1. The length of the CDR3 is 17 residues. The trim removed 2 bases at V and 0 bases at J, leaving 6 bases unmatched. CDR1 and CDR2 from the germline V gene are MGHRA and YSYEKL.

This rearrangement joins TRBV19 to TRBJ2-1; 8 nucleotides line up with TRBD2. The CDR3 totals 13 residues. Unmatched junction bases numbered 6, after V lost 5 bases and J lost 9 bases. CDR1 is LNHDA and CDR2 is SQIVND in the germline V gene (reference sequence). CDR3 coding DNA: TGTGCCAGTAGTTATATAGCGGGACTTGAGCAGTTCTTC. Its protein product is CASSYIAGLEQFF. Filled out from reference TRBV19 and TRBJ2-1, the complete variable domain reads DGGITQSPKYLFRKEGQNVTLSCEQNLNHDAMYWYRQDPGQGLRLIYYSQIVNDFQKGDIAEGYSVSREKKESFPLTVTSAQKNPTAFYLCASSYIAGLEQFFGPGTRLTVL.

This chain joins TRBV6-6 and TRBJ2-1; D unresolved. CDR1 MNHNY and CDR2 SVGAGI come from the germline V gene (reference sequence). V lost 6 bases to trimming and J lost 0 bases, with 24 bases between them. This CDR3 has 19 amino acids. The CDR3 coding sequence is TGTGCCAGCAGCCACTATGCCTCCCCCTCCCACAGCTCCTACAATGAGCAGTTCTTC. Translation gives CASSHYASPSHSSYNEQFF.

This clone was counted a single time. The V gene is TRBV9, the J gene TRBJ2-7; 8 bases align to TRBD2. The CDR3 sequence is 15 residues long. The V and J ends lost 0 bases and 4 bases, in that order; junction bases with no gene match: 6. The germline gives CDR1 SGDLS, CDR2 YYNGEE. The CDR3 sequence: CASSVEASGLYEQYF. The CDR3 bases are TGTGCCAGCAGCGTAGAGGCTAGCGGGCTGTACGAGCAGTACTTC.

The chain recombines TRBV30 with TRBJ2-7, with TRBD2 matching over 13 bases. CDR1 and CDR2 (germline): GTSNPN, SVGIG (reference sequence). The CDR3 runs 16 residues. The V segment lost 5 bases and the J segment 5 bases; nucleotides outside the gene matches: 12. DNA for the CDR3: TGTGCCTGGTCGACAAGGACTAGCGGGAGAAGCAACGAGCAGTACTTC. Amino acid sequence: CAWSTRTSGRSNEQYF.

This rearrangement joins TRBV11-2 to TRBJ2-2; 7 bases align to TRBD1. The length of the CDR3 is 15 residues. J was trimmed by 4 bases and V by 5 bases; bases with no gene match: 7. Per the germline V gene, CDR1 is SGHAT and CDR2 is FQNNGV. CDR3 coding DNA: TGTGCCAGCAGCAGGGGGCAGGGGAGCACCGGGGAGCTGTTTTTT. Its protein is CASSRGQGSTGELFF.

J is TRBJ2-7 and V is TRBV7-6; D gene ambiguous. The ends were cut back, 4 bases at V and 2 bases at J, with 3 bases in the middle. Germline values: CDR1 SGHVS, CDR2 FNYEAQ. This CDR3 region has 11 residues. This chain's CDR3 is CASSSPYEQYF. CDR3 nucleotide sequence: TGTGCCAGCAGCTCTCCCTACGAGCAGTACTTC.

The chain is built from TRBV11-2 and TRBJ2-5; D gene uncertain. The CDR3 runs to 12 residues. Germline assignment: CDR1 SGHAT and CDR2 FQNNGV. The V and J ends lost 1 base and 12 bases respectively, with 12 bases between them. CDR3 loop: CASSLGSRVEYF. The CDR3 coding sequence is TGTGCCAGCAGCTTAGGGTCCCGGGTAGAGTACTTC.

This chain uses TRBV7-8 with TRBJ1-1; TRBD1 agrees at 8 bases. V trimming: 5 bases; J trimming: 4 bases; junction bases outside the gene matches: 3. This CDR3 has 13 residues. CDR1 is SGHVS, CDR2 FQNEAQ, per germline. CDR3 loop: CASSRGQGTEAFF. The CDR3 nucleotides are TGTGCCAGCAGCCGTGGACAGGGCACTGAAGCTTTCTTT.

To note about this clone: Different DNA sequences within this sample yield the same CDR3. The CDR3 sequence: CASSYVRGPNTGELFF. The CDR3 bases are TGTGCCAGCAGTTACGTTCGAGGTCCGAACACCGGGGAGCTGTTTTTT. V gene TRBV6-5 combines with J gene TRBJ2-2, with no clear D. The V gene's germline CDR1 is MNHEY and CDR2 SVGAGI. Trimming stripped 2 bases from V and 0 bases from J, with 10 bases between. The CDR3 has 16 amino acids.

The J gene is TRBJ1-2, the V gene TRBV28; weak D call: TRBD1 (6 bases). The CDR3 is 13 amino acids. Germline V lookup: CDR1 MDHEN, CDR2 SYDVKM. V lost 2 bases to trimming and J lost 3 bases, with 7 bases between them. The CDR3 coding sequence is TGTGCCAGCAGTTTAAACAGGGACTATGGCTACACCTTC. Residues: CASSLNRDYGYTF.

The rearrangement links TRBV24-1 to TRBJ2-1; 9 positions agree with TRBD1. The CDR3 spans 15 residues. The V gene end was trimmed by 3 bases and the J gene end by 7 bases; junction bases not matched to a gene: 6. CDR1 KGHDR and CDR2 SFDVKD come from the germline V gene. CDR3 in amino acids: CATSDGDRVRNEQFF. In DNA form, the CDR3 reads TGTGCCACCAGTGATGGGGACAGGGTGAGGAATGAGCAGTTCTTC.

The J gene is TRBJ2-7, the V gene TRBV25-1; unclear D gene. CDR1 MGHDK and CDR2 SYGVNS come from the germline V gene. V was trimmed by 4 bases and J by 2 bases, leaving 12 bases between them. The CDR3 is 14 amino acids. The DNA of the CDR3 is TGTGCCAGCAGTGTGCAAACAGTTCCCTACGAGCAGTACTTC. It encodes CASSVQTVPYEQYF.

The V gene is TRBV28, the J gene TRBJ1-2; D perhaps matches TRBD1 (6 bases). In germline, CDR1 is MDHEN, CDR2 SYDVKM. This CDR3 is built from 13 residues. With 7 bases removed from V and 6 bases from J, the gap between germline ends came to 15 bases. The CDR3 region is CASTTHRADGYTF. The CDR3 coding sequence is TGTGCCAGCACCACTCACAGGGCGGATGGCTACACCTTC.

This clone was found once. The chain links TRBV6-2 or TRBV6-3 to TRBJ2-7; maybe TRBD2 (6 bases). The germline CDR1 and CDR2 sequences are MNHEY and SVGEGT. CDR3 length: 15 residues. V was shortened by 2 bases and J by 7 bases, with 18 bases between the two germline ends. CDR3 amino acids: CASSYGGTGLGEQYF. In nucleotides, the CDR3 is TGTGCCAGCAGTTACGGGGGGACGGGACTCGGAGAGCAGTACTTC.

This chain joins TRBV9 and TRBJ2-7; TRBD2 aligns across 14 bases. The germline CDR1 and CDR2 sequences are SGDLS and YYNGEE. This CDR3 has 15 amino acids. The trim removed 4 bases at V and 7 bases at J, leaving 7 bases unmatched. The CDR3 spells CASSPRLAGGSEQYF. CDR3 in DNA: TGTGCCAGCAGCCCCCGACTAGCGGGGGGGAGTGAGCAGTACTTC.

This rearrangement joins TRBV28 to TRBJ1-1, with 7 bases matching TRBD1. Unmatched junction bases numbered 8, after V lost 4 bases and J lost 0 bases. Germline-derived CDR1 and CDR2 are MDHEN and SYDVKM. The CDR3 runs to 16 residues. The CDR3 coding sequence is TGTGCCAGCAGTTCCCTCCGGGACAGTATGAACACTGAAGCTTTCTTT. It translates to CASSSLRDSMNTEAFF.

This clone was recorded a few times. The J gene is TRBJ2-1, the V gene TRBV6-5; D gene uncertain. In germline, CDR1 is MNHEY, CDR2 SVGAGI. CDR3 size: 15 residues. Between the trimmed V and J ends, which lost 2 bases and 0 bases, there was a span of 8 bases. The CDR3: CASSYHPSSYNEQFF. CDR3 nucleotides: TGTGCCAGCAGTTACCACCCCAGCTCCTACAATGAGCAGTTCTTC.

The rearrangement joins TRBV7-9 to TRBJ2-1, with 8 bases lining up with TRBD2. The CDR3 spans 16 residues. CDR1 is SEHNR, CDR2 FQNEAQ, per germline (reference sequence). The trim removed 1 base at V and 7 bases at J, leaving 9 bases unmatched. The CDR3 reads CASSLGGGRKTNEQFF. The CDR3 DNA is TGTGCCAGCAGCTTAGGGGGCGGGAGGAAGACGAATGAGCAGTTCTTC.

The V and J genes are TRBV7-9 and TRBJ1-2; possibly TRBD1 for D (5 bases). Germline V gene sequence: CDR1 SEHNR, CDR2 FQNEAQ (reference sequence). This CDR3 is built from 16 residues. Trimming stripped 2 bases from V and 0 bases from J, with 13 bases between. CDR3 sequence reads: CASSLQGTQANYGYTF. The CDR3 DNA reads TGTGCCAGCAGCTTACAGGGTACCCAAGCTAACTATGGCTACACCTTC.

This clone was recorded only once. The rearrangement uses TRBV11-2 and TRBJ1-2; D is perhaps TRBD1 (6 bases). V lost 5 bases and J 5 bases, leaving 12 bases between the germline ends. From germline, CDR1 is SGHAT and CDR2 FQNNGV. The CDR3 extends over 13 amino acids. The CDR3 coding sequence is TGTGCCAGCAGCCGAGACAGGATGTATGGCTACACCTTC. This sequence encodes CASSRDRMYGYTF.

The CDR3 loop is CASSPRGGGQPQHF. For the CDR3, the DNA is TGTGCCAGCAGCCCCCGTGGGGGGGGTCAGCCCCAGCATTTT. The chain couples TRBV6-5 to TRBJ1-5; tentatively, D is TRBD1 (5 bases). V gave up 6 bases and J gave up 6 bases, with 15 bases separating them. The CDR3 is 14 residues long. Looked up from germline, CDR1 is MNHEY and CDR2 is SVGAGI.

The V and J genes are TRBV6-6 and TRBJ1-1; D gene uncertain. The CDR3 loop spans 14 amino acids. Trimming left V 6 bases short and J 1 base short, with 12 bases between. Per germline, CDR1 MNHNY and CDR2 SVGAGI (reference sequence). DNA of the CDR3: TGTGCCAGCAGCTTTCAGGCATCGAACACTGAAGCTTTCTTT. Translation: CASSFQASNTEAFF.

The rearrangement joins TRBV19 to TRBJ2-1; 14 bases match TRBD2. V was pared by 4 bases and J by 3 bases, with 2 bases of the junction left unmatched. The V gene's germline CDR1 is LNHDA and CDR2 SQIVND (reference sequence). The CDR3 runs 16 residues. The CDR3 is CASSRGLAGVYNEQFF. In DNA form, the CDR3 reads TGTGCCAGTAGTAGGGGACTAGCGGGAGTCTACAATGAGCAGTTCTTC.

The chain carries TRBV5-4 and TRBJ2-1; 9 nucleotides agree with TRBD2. Trimming cost V 3 bases and J 0 bases; bases outside gene matches: 1. There are 15 residues in the CDR3. In germline, CDR1 is SGHNT, CDR2 YYREEE (reference sequence). CDR3: CASSSGLASYNEQFF. CDR3 DNA: TGTGCCAGCAGCTCGGGACTAGCCTCCTACAATGAGCAGTTCTTC.

This chain connects TRBV5-4 to TRBJ1-2; D is perhaps TRBD1 (6 bases). Germline V gene sequence: CDR1 SGHNT, CDR2 YYREEE (reference sequence). Trimming cost V 5 bases and J 4 bases, with 15 bases left between them. The CDR3 runs 14 residues. The CDR3: CASSRTQGTYGYTF. The CDR3 region has the DNA TGTGCCAGCAGTCGGACTCAGGGGACCTATGGCTACACCTTC.

This chain uses TRBV6-5 with TRBJ1-1, with a possible D match to TRBD1 (5 bases). Germline assignment: CDR1 MNHEY and CDR2 SVGAGI. This CDR3 has 14 amino acids. The V end lost 2 bases, the J end lost 6 bases, and 13 bases lay between the germline ends. The CDR3 protein is CASSYTFGGSEAFF. The CDR3 nucleotides are TGTGCCAGCAGTTACACCTTCGGGGGGTCTGAAGCTTTCTTT.